The TCR beta chain described here comes from a study of T cell repertoires and HLA-DP antigens. Study details: Pre-culture CD4+ samples used around 1,200 ng DNA versus 200 to 250 ng for CD137+CD4+ sorts. Study-wide results and limits: Against one allele, clones undetected before culture averaged about 35%; against the other, about 51%.

Germline V gene data show CDR1 as MNHEY and CDR2 as SMNVEV (reference sequence). The CDR3 is 15 amino acids. V was trimmed by 4 bases and J by 0 bases, leaving 7 bases between them. Primers targeted 54 TRBV and 13 TRBJ segments. Assay: immunoSEQ multiplex PCR; the TCRdb copy retains only in-frame clones and omits some. In the table there are about 110,000 clones, almost 95% of which are singletons. This clone has more than one count but fewer than ten. Its antigen is as yet unknown. This rearrangement joins TRBV27 to TRBJ1-6; D is unresolved. The TCR originated in a woman aged 18-35 years in good health and CMV-seronegative. Sequencing was carried out using CD4+ T cells from PBMCs. The CDR3 region is CASSYSSSYNSPLHF. In DNA, the CDR3 is TGTGCCAGCAGTTACTCGAGCTCCTATAATTCACCCCTCCACTTT.